Given below is one T cell receptor beta chain in context. This clone's antigen is unknown. The record has no base qualities; no much larger clone is one base away. The immunoSEQ Assay was the method used to sequence TCRbeta CDR3 regions. After extraction, genomic DNA underwent amplification by bias-controlled multiplex PCR, followed by high-throughput sequencing. In the original analysis: To quantify the absolute abundance of every unique TCRbeta CDR3 region, sequences were collapsed and filtered. T cell fraction was estimated by normalizing TCRbeta template counts to usable DNA, with usable DNA measured through amplification of reference genes found in all nucleated cells. Repertoire TCRs were annotated as SARS-CoV-2-specific when V gene, CDR3 amino acid sequence and J gene were exactly matched to a known reactive TCR set. The reference SARS-CoV-2 TCR set was derived from MIRA and filtered for enrichment in COVID-19-positive ImmuneCODE repertoires, a step that removed public or cross-reactive TCRs. Using the MIRA antigens, annotated TCRs were further analysed by specific ORF or by position within an ORF. Depth was the summed frequency of annotated unique rearrangements, while breadth was defined as annotated unique rearrangements over total unique productive rearrangements. TCR breadth was compared between groups using two-sided Wilcoxon rank-sum tests. TCRdb re-hosts the immuneACCESS table, in-frame sequences only. Its copies lack some clones; in the studies checked, an unresolved V gene accounts for under half of them, and the cause for the rest is not known. The DNA gave D and trimming, while V, J and clone size come from that table. This sample has over 400,000 clones in its table, and about nine tenths of those were observed once. Of the sample, around 1.8% is held by the ten largest clones.

This sample is part of a study of Ad26.COV2.S vaccination and SARS-CoV-2 variants (dated by TCRdb to about 2021). Regarding the research as a whole: Vaccine-arm donors came from COV1001, a multicentre, randomized, double-blind, placebo-controlled phase I-IIa trial of Ad26.COV2.S in healthy adults. The TCR-sequenced set comprised about 32 samples: around 20 Ad26.COV2.S vaccine recipients, 5 placebo recipients and 8 SARS-CoV-2 convalescent individuals. Participants in the trial were split at random into five groups of five each, receiving low-dose or high-dose Ad26.COV2.S once or twice, or else placebo on both occasions. Blinding of investigators to trial group allocation was maintained during experiments and outcome assessment. Dosing of Ad26.COV2.S was intramuscular, at either 5x10^10 or 1x10^11 viral particles, delivered as one shot or as two shots spaced 56 days apart. The specificity and breadth of SARS-CoV-2-reactive T cell receptors after Ad26.COV2.S vaccination were assessed by TCRbeta repertoire sequencing. Study-level results and caveats: Ad26.COV2.S recipients had higher spike-specific TCR breadth than placebo recipients (P = 0.0014). The study was not powered to compare responses between vaccine doses or regimens. Comparable non-spike TCR breadth was observed between vaccine and placebo recipients, consistent with only spike being contained in the vaccine. After vaccination, substantial breadth of spike-specific CD8+ and CD4+ T cell responses was reported. According to the authors, total T cell responses may have been underestimated by the TCR breadth and depth analyses.

The CDR3 covers 17 residues, taking in both the cysteine and the phenylalanine. Only CDR3 DNA is held: 51 bases, read in frame from base 1. This specimen's treatment or condition label, interpreted: 19 received Ad26.COV2.S at low or high dose, single or two shots; 5 received placebo; per-sample allocation not given. For vaccine and placebo recipients, the sequenced repertoires came from samples collected on day 63 after the first injection. Cohort 1b enrolled around 23 adults aged 18-55 years at a single site in Boston, USA, between 29 July and 7 August 2020. As a vaccine, Ad26.COV2.S was a replication-incompetent adenovirus type 26 vector that expressed a prefusion-stabilized SARS-CoV-2 spike protein derived from the original Wuhan strain.

Here the chain combines TRBV21-1 and TRBJ2-7; the listed D gene, TRBD1, was not tested against the DNA. TRBV21-1 is a pseudogene. The receptor comes from a person between 18 and 65 years old who received the Ad26.COV2.S COVID-19 vaccine or a placebo. Here the sequenced sample was peripheral blood, taken in a trial of Ad26.COV2.S vaccine versus placebo. The DNA sequence reads TGTGCCAGCAGCAACAAAGCCGGGGACAGGGGTCTTTACGAGCAGTACTTC. Its protein product is CASSNKAGDRGLYEQYF.